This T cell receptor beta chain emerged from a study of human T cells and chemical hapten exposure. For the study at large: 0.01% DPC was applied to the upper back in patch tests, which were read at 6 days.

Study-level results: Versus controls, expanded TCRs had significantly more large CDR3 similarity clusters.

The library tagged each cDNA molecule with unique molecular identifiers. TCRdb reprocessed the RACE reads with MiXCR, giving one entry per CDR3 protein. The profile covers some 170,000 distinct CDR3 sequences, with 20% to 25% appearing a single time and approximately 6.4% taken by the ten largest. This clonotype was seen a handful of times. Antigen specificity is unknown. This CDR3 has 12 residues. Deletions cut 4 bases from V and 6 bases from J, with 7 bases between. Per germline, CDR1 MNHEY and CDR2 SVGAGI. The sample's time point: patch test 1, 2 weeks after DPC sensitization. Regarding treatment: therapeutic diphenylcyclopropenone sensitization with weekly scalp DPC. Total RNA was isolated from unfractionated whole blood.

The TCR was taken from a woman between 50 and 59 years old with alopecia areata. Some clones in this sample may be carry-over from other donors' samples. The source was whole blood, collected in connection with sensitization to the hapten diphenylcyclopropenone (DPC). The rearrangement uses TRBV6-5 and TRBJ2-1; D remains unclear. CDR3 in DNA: TGTGCCAGCAGTTCGGCAGGCAATGAGCAGTTCTTC. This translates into CASSSAGNEQFF.